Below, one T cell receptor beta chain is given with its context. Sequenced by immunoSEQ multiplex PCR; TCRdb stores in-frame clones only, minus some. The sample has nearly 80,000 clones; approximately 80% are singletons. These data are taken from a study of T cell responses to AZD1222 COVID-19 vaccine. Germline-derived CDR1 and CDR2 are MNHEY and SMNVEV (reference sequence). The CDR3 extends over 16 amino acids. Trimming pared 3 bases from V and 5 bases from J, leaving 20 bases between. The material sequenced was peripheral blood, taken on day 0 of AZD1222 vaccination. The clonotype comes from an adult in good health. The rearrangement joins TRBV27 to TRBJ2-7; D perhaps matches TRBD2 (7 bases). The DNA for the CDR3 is TGTGCCAGCAGTTTTTCCCCGAGGGGGGGCCGCCACGAGCAGTACTTC. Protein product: CASSFSPRGGRHEQYF.